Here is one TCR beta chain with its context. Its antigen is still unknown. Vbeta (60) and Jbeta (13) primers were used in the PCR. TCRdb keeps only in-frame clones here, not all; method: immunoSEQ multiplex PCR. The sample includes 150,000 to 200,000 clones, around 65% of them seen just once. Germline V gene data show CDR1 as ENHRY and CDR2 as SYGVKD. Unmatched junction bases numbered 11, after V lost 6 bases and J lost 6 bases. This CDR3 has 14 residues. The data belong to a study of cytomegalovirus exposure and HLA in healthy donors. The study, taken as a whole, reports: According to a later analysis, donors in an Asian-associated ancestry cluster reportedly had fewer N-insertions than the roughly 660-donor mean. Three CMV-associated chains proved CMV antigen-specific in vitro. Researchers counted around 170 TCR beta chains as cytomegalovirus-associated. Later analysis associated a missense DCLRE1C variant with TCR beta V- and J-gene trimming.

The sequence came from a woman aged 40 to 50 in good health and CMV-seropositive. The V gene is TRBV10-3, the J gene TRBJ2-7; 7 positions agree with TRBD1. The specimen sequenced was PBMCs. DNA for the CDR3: TGTGCCATCAGGCCCGGGACAGACAACGGCGAGCAGTACTTC. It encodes CAIRPGTDNGEQYF.